This TCR beta chain was sequenced for a study of cytomegalovirus exposure and HLA in healthy donors. Overall study context: The study's early data release held some 85 million unique TCRs from HLA-typed donors. General study findings and limits: A later analysis, which compared TCR beta chains of equal frequency, found the HLA-associated ones more clonally expanded. In a later analysis, TCR beta V- and J-gene trimming showed a link to a missense DCLRE1C variant. In most subjects, TCR beta sequences reportedly gave accurate predictions of HLA-A and HLA-B alleles.

This PCR relied on a set of 60 Vbeta primers and 13 Jbeta primers. The method was immunoSEQ multiplex PCR; TCRdb's version includes in-frame clones alone and lacks a portion of them. The sample carries 100,000 to 150,000 clones, around three quarters recorded once. Points on this clone: Antigen unknown. The sample has other DNA sequences that encode this CDR3 too.

Germline loops: CDR1 SGHNT, CDR2 YYREEE (reference sequence). Trimming stripped 3 bases from V and 8 bases from J, with 14 bases between. The CDR3 runs to 13 residues. V and J are TRBV5-4 and TRBJ1-2, with D unclear. The sequencing sample was made of PBMCs. The TCR sequence derives from an older woman in good health and CMV-seropositive. CDR3 DNA: TGTGCCAGCAGCTCACTTGACTTCTACGGCTACACCTTC. This translates into CASSSLDFYGYTF.